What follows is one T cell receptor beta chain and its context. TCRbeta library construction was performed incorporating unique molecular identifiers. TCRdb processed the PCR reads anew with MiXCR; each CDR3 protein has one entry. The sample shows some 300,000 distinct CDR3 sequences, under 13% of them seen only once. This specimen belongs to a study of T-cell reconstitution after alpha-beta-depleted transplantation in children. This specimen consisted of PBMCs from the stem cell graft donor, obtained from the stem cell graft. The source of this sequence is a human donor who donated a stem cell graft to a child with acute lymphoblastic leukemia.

This CDR3 is CSARAPGQPNTEAFF. CDR3 DNA: TGCAGTGCTAGAGCGCCGGGACAACCGAACACTGAAGCTTTCTTT. The V gene is TRBV20-1, the J gene TRBJ1-1; a weak D match, TRBD1 (6 bases). V lost 1 base and J lost 1, with 13 bases in between. The germline CDR1 and CDR2 sequences are DFQATT and SNEGSKA (reference sequence). The CDR3 has 15 residues.